These 11 T cell receptor beta chains came from one sample sequenced in a study of human T cells and chemical hapten exposure. As for time point: patch test 3, about 24 weeks after DPC sensitization. As to treatment: therapeutic diphenylcyclopropenone sensitization with weekly scalp DPC. One entry per CDR3 protein results from TCRdb running MiXCR on the RACE reads. This sample has roughly 130,000 distinct CDR3 sequences, with around 10% found just once. The sample was whole blood, taken in connection with sensitization to the hapten diphenylcyclopropenone (DPC). These receptor sequences come from a woman in her forties or fifties with alopecia areata. Some clones in this sample may be carry-over from other donors' samples.

This clonotype has ten or more counts. This chain connects TRBV5-1 to TRBJ1-1; TRBD1 matches 7 bases. CDR3 length equals 14 residues. CDR1 and CDR2 from the germline V gene are SGHRS and YFSETQ. V lost 0 bases to trimming and J lost 10 bases; unmatched junction nucleotides: 9. CDR3 region: CASSLEGARVGAFF. DNA for the CDR3: TGCGCCAGCAGCTTGGAGGGGGCTAGGGTCGGAGCTTTCTTT. Based on the CDR3 plus reference TRBV5-1 and TRBJ1-1, the full variable domain is KAGVTQTPRYLIKTRGQQVTLSCSPISGHRSVSWYQQTPGQGLQFLFEYFSETQRNKGNFPGRFSGRQFSNSRSEMNVSTLELGDSALYLCASSLEGARVGAFFGQGTRLTVV.

The chain is built from TRBV25-1 and TRBJ2-3; 9 nucleotides agree with TRBD2. This CDR3 contains 15 residues. With V trimmed by 2 bases and J by 0 bases, 0 bases remained unmatched. The germline gives CDR1 MGHDK, CDR2 SYGVNS. The CDR3 DNA sequence: TGTGCCAGCAGTGAACTAGCGGGGAGCACAGATACGCAGTATTTT. It codes for CASSELAGSTDTQYF.

CDR3 sequence (DNA): TGTGCCAGCAGTCAAGGACAGGGAACGAACATTCAGTACTTC. Amino acids: CASSQGQGTNIQYF. The chain has TRBV6-5 and TRBJ2-4, with 8 bases fitting TRBD1. Trimming took 5 bases from V and 7 from J; bases not matched to a gene: 7. Germline CDR1 MNHEY, CDR2 SVGAGI. The CDR3 runs to 14 residues.

V usage is TRBV20-1 and J usage is TRBJ1-3, with D unresolved. Germline CDR1 and CDR2: DFQATT and SNEGSKA (reference sequence). V was pared by 4 bases and J by 7 bases, with 14 bases between. The CDR3 is 13 amino acids. CDR3 region: CSATYSSVNTIYF. The CDR3 nucleotides read TGCAGTGCTACGTACAGTTCCGTGAACACCATATATTTT.

In this sample, this clonotype turned up a few times. CDR3 in DNA: TGTGCCAGCCGCGAAAGGGGCGAAAAACTGTTTTTT. Translating gives CASRERGEKLFF. This chain links TRBV6-5 with TRBJ1-4; a possible D gene is TRBD1 (5 bases). The CDR3 runs to 12 residues. Germline lookup yields CDR1 MNHEY and CDR2 SVGAGI. Trimming took off 8 bases at V and 8 bases at J, with 12 bases between the two ends.

This clonotype was seen a few times. This chain connects TRBV5-1 to TRBJ2-3, with D possibly TRBD1 on 6 matching bases. The CDR3 consists of 16 residues. Germline lookup yields CDR1 SGHRS and CDR2 YFSETQ. V dropped 0 bases and J dropped 2 bases, with 13 bases sitting between them. The CDR3 DNA reads as TGCGCCAGCAGCTTGGAAGGGGGACCCTACACAGATACGCAGTATTTT. It yields the protein CASSLEGGPYTDTQYF.

This rearrangement joins TRBV28 to TRBJ2-7, with 7 bases aligning to TRBD1. J gave up 3 bases and V 6 bases, and 8 bases lay outside the gene matches. Germline CDR1 MDHEN, CDR2 SYDVKM. The CDR3 totals 14 residues. The CDR3 spells CASSPSDRIYEQYF. CDR3 coding DNA: TGTGCCAGCAGCCCATCGGACAGGATCTACGAGCAGTACTTC.

Ten or more counts support this clonotype. This chain links TRBV6-2 or TRBV6-3 with TRBJ2-1, with 11 bases fitting TRBD2. With 6 bases clipped from V and 7 bases from J, the junction kept 8 bases outside the gene matches. The CDR3 spans 15 residues. Germline CDR1 is MNHEY and CDR2 is SVGEGT. CDR3 in DNA: TGTGCCAGCAGACTTAGCGGGGGGGCCAAAAATGAGCAGTTCTTC. Translation: CASRLSGGAKNEQFF.

The rearrangement joins TRBV28 to TRBJ2-7, with D tentatively TRBD2 (6 bases). The V gene lost 7 bases and the J gene lost 6 bases, with 22 bases spanning the gap. CDR3 size: 15 residues. Germline-derived CDR1 and CDR2 are MDHEN and SYDVKM. The DNA for the CDR3 is TGTGCCAGCACCCCCGGTGGAGGGGACCTACGCGAGCAGTACTTC. Translating gives CASTPGGGDLREQYF.

The V call is TRBV6-2 or TRBV6-3, the J call TRBJ2-3, with D hard to call. V was clipped by 2 bases and J by 2 bases, with 2 bases between them. This CDR3 region has 12 residues. From germline, CDR1 is MNHEY and CDR2 SVGEGT. CDR3 residues: CASSYPTDTQYF. CDR3 bases: TGTGCCAGCAGTTACCCCACAGATACGCAGTATTTT.

Only a few counts were recorded for this clonotype. V usage is TRBV6-6 and J usage is TRBJ2-7, with 14 bases that match TRBD2. The V segment lost 7 bases and the J segment 7 bases; nucleotides outside the gene matches: 6. CDR1 is MNHNY and CDR2 is SVGAGI in the germline V gene (reference sequence). The CDR3 consists of 14 residues. CDR3 loop: CASKGLAGGLEQYF. CDR3 DNA: TGTGCCAGCAAAGGACTAGCGGGGGGTTTGGAGCAGTACTTC.